A single sample gave rise to the 9 T cell receptor beta chains below, sequenced in a study of CD8 T cells in ankylosing spondylitis. MiXCR, run by TCRdb on the 5' RACE reads, gives a single entry per CDR3 protein. The sample shows 220,000 or so distinct CDR3 sequences, 15% to 20% of them seen only once. No antigen has been identified for these receptors. General study findings and limits: A motif in TCR beta, a set of roughly eight highly homologous variants, appeared characteristic of ankylosing spondylitis blood.

The sequenced sample was blood, either unsorted or a sorted T cell fraction (not recorded which). These receptors were collected from a male donor with ankylosing spondylitis.

This clonotype was counted many times. The chain employs TRBV6-1 and TRBJ1-1; D remains ambiguous. Germline CDR1 is MNHNS and CDR2 is SASEGT. The V end was cut by 6 bases, the J end by 1 base, with 12 bases between. The CDR3 runs to 14 residues. The CDR3 spells CASRLTEGNTEAFF. The CDR3 DNA is TGTGCCAGCAGACTCACAGAAGGGAACACTGAAGCTTTCTTT.

The V call is TRBV10-2, the J call TRBJ2-1, with unresolved D. The CDR3 has 15 residues. V was clipped by 3 bases and J by 0 bases, with 9 bases between them. CDR1 is WSHSY and CDR2 is SAAADI in the germline V gene. The CDR3: CASSEGTASYNEQFF. CDR3 coding DNA: TGCGCCAGCAGTGAAGGTACAGCCTCCTACAATGAGCAGTTCTTC.

This chain connects TRBV27 to TRBJ2-1, with D maybe TRBD2 (5 bases). CDR3 size: 12 residues. V was pared by 10 bases and J by 8 bases, with 15 bases between. Germline loops: CDR1 MNHEY, CDR2 SMNVEV (reference sequence). Written as DNA, the CDR3 is TGTGCCACCAAGGGAGACACGGATGAGCAGTTCTTC. Translated: CATKGDTDEQFF.

The rearrangement links TRBV15 to TRBJ2-1, with D possibly being TRBD2 (7 bases). V gave up 5 bases and J gave up 3 bases, with 17 bases separating them. Per germline, CDR1 LNHNV and CDR2 YYDKDF (reference sequence). The CDR3 extends over 16 amino acids. The CDR3 here is CATSGGDSGVYNEQFF. The CDR3, as DNA: TGTGCCACCAGCGGGGGGGACTCAGGGGTCTACAATGAGCAGTTCTTC.

This clonotype was found many times. The CDR3 coding sequence is TGTGCCAGCAGTGCCCAACCGGGACACCCTTTTAACTATGGCTACACCTTC. Translation: CASSAQPGHPFNYGYTF. The rearrangement uses TRBV12-3 or TRBV12-4 and TRBJ1-2, with D possibly matching TRBD1 (6 bases). The length of the CDR3 is 17 residues. V dropped 5 bases and J dropped 1 base, with 20 bases sitting between them.

Only a few counts were recorded for this clonotype. The CDR3: CASSPSDLLAGGTDSYYEQYF. CDR3 DNA: TGTGCCAGCAGCCCTTCAGACTTACTAGCGGGAGGGACCGACTCATACTACGAGCAGTACTTC. The J gene is TRBJ2-7, the V gene TRBV11-1, with TRBD2 matching over 13 bases. In germline, CDR1 is SGHAT, CDR2 FQDESV (reference sequence). Germline trimming cut 5 bases from V and 3 bases from J; bases unmatched to any gene: 22. The CDR3 has 21 residues.

This clonotype has a count of ten or more. CDR3 in amino acids: CASSQDRGLEAFF. DNA of the CDR3: TGCGCCAGCAGCCAAGATCGGGGGCTAGAAGCTTTCTTT. The chain uses TRBV4-3 and TRBJ1-1; a possible D gene is TRBD1 (6 bases). Germline CDR1 and CDR2: LGHNA and YSLEER. This CDR3 has 13 amino acids. Trimming took off 0 bases at V and 8 bases at J, with 10 bases between the two ends.

This clonotype was seen only a few times. The chain has TRBV29-1 and TRBJ2-1, with 8 nucleotides matching TRBD2. Germline assignment: CDR1 SQVTM and CDR2 ANQGSEA. Losses at the gene ends were 5 bases for V and 1 base for J; bases not matched to a gene: 16. CDR3 size: 18 residues. CDR3 in amino acids: CSVKSPLAGPPSYNEQFF. The DNA of the CDR3 is TGCAGCGTTAAGAGTCCCCTAGCGGGCCCTCCTTCCTACAATGAGCAGTTCTTC.

This clonotype was seen a few times. The chain employs TRBV29-1 and TRBJ1-1; 7 bases are a match to TRBD1. V gave up 7 bases and J gave up 0 bases; unmatched junction bases: 5. The germline V gene has CDR1 SQVTM and CDR2 ANQGSEA. The CDR3 length is 13 residues. The CDR3 bases are TGCAGCGCCGGACAGGACATGAACACTGAAGCTTTCTTT. It specifies CSAGQDMNTEAFF.